What follows are 10 T cell receptor beta chains derived from one specimen sequenced in a study of shared clonotypes between healthy human individuals. Some clones are missing from TCRdb's copy, which holds only in-frame ones; the method was immunoSEQ multiplex PCR. The data contain about 1 million clones, approximately 72% of them singletons. Source material: memory CD4+ T cells sorted from blood. Described subset: CD45RA-negative fraction. These receptor sequences come from a man in his late teens or twenties in good health.

V gene TRBV4-3 combines with J gene TRBJ2-7; 10 bases match TRBD1. The V gene's germline CDR1 is LGHNA and CDR2 YSLEER. The CDR3 spans 17 residues. V shed 0 bases and J 4 bases; nucleotides not matched to a gene: 9. For the CDR3, the DNA is TGCGCCAGCAGCCAAGAACCTAAGAAGGGACAGGGGTACGAGCAGTACTTC. This translates into CASSQEPKKGQGYEQYF.

CDR3 in amino acids: CPHRGSGETQYF. CDR3 DNA: TGCCCCCACAGGGGGAGCGGAGAGACCCAGTACTTC. The chain recombines TRBV29-1 with TRBJ2-5; 8 nucleotides line up with TRBD1. CDR3 size: 12 residues. The V gene's germline CDR1 is SQVTM and CDR2 ANQGSEA.

The V gene is TRBV4-2, the J gene TRBJ1-4; possible D gene TRBD1, 5 bases. Trimming took 0 bases from V and 11 from J, leaving 16 bases between them. The CDR3 contains 15 residues. The germline V gene has CDR1 LGHNA and CDR2 YNFKEQ. The CDR3 DNA reads as TGTGCCAGCAGCCAAGATCGACAGCTCGCTGGGAAACTGTTTTTT. The encoded protein is CASSQDRQLAGKLFF.

A single count supports this clone. The V call is TRBV5-1, the J call TRBJ2-2; D perhaps matches TRBD2 (5 bases). CDR1 and CDR2 from the germline V gene are SGHRS and YFSETQ. V was pared by 5 bases and J by 5 bases, with 13 bases between. The CDR3 spans 14 residues. CDR3 in DNA: TGCGCCAGCAGTTCTGTAGGCGGGACCGGGGAGCTGTTTTTT. Translation gives CASSSVGGTGELFF.

The chain couples TRBV2 to TRBJ2-2; D not certain. The CDR3 runs 13 residues. V lost 7 bases to trimming and J lost 4 bases, with 10 bases between them. CDR1 and CDR2 from the germline V gene are SNHLY and FYNNEI. CDR3 in DNA: TGTGCCAGCAAATTAGTGTTCACCGGGGAGCTGTTTTTT. Translation gives CASKLVFTGELFF.

This clone was seen once. The chain uses TRBV5-4 and TRBJ1-1; D gene uncertain. Germline CDR1 SGHNT, CDR2 YYREEE (reference sequence). The CDR3 spans 14 residues. V lost 7 bases and J 3 bases, leaving 16 bases between the germline ends. The CDR3 protein is CASGTVAPYTEAFF. The CDR3 DNA reads as TGTGCCAGCGGCACAGTCGCCCCCTACACTGAAGCTTTCTTT.

The chain recombines TRBV30 with TRBJ2-5; D uncertain. This CDR3 is built from 15 residues. Per germline, CDR1 GTSNPN and CDR2 SVGIG (reference sequence). V gave up 5 bases and J gave up 8 bases, with 24 bases separating them. CDR3 in amino acids: CAWSQQSSSSVTQYF. DNA for the CDR3: TGTGCCTGGTCACAGCAAAGCAGCTCCTCCGTAACCCAGTACTTC.

The rearrangement uses TRBV5-1 and TRBJ2-5; 13 bases are shared with TRBD2. J lost 9 bases, V lost 4 bases, and 15 bases had no gene match. CDR1 is SGHRS and CDR2 is YFSETQ in the germline V gene. The CDR3 is made up of 17 amino acids. The CDR3 nucleotides are TGCGCCAGCAGCCTCGGACTAGCGGGAGTGGGTTATCAGGCCCAGTACTTC. Protein: CASSLGLAGVGYQAQYF.

This chain connects TRBV28 to TRBJ1-2; the D gene is possibly TRBD1 (5 bases). This CDR3 has 15 amino acids. The V gene lost 6 bases and the J gene lost 0 bases, with 14 bases spanning the gap. Per germline, CDR1 MDHEN and CDR2 SYDVKM. The CDR3 DNA follows: TGTGCCAGCAGCCAAAGGGACCCTTCTAACTATGGCTACACCTTC. Translation: CASSQRDPSNYGYTF.

V and J are TRBV5-4 and TRBJ2-7, with TRBD2 matching 10 bases. The CDR3 contains 17 residues. V shed 4 bases and J 0 bases; nucleotides not matched to a gene: 10. CDR1 SGHNT and CDR2 YYREEE come from the germline V gene (reference sequence). The CDR3 loop is CASSLPLTSGVSYEQYF. CDR3 coding DNA: TGTGCCAGCAGCCTCCCGTTAACTAGCGGGGTCTCCTACGAGCAGTACTTC.